Listed below are T cell receptor beta chains from one sample, sequenced in a study of T cell responses to AZD1222 COVID-19 vaccine. Sequencing was performed with immunoSEQ multiplex PCR; in TCRdb, only in-frame clones are kept and a portion is missing. The top ten hold about 8% of the sample, which has 100,000 to 150,000 clones, approximately 90% seen once. The sample in question was peripheral blood, obtained 28 days after the second AZD1222 dose. The receptors were sampled from an adult who received the AZD1222 COVID-19 vaccine. Both conserved end residues are part of each CDR3. Fields, in order: J gene, clone size, D gene, V gene, CDR3 protein, CDR3 DNA. D genes are given only for firm matches. The size field is filled for only some rows; it gives once, few, many or a size class.

j_call: TRBJ1-1; clone_size: -; d_call: -; v_call: TRBV27; cdr3_aa: CASSLALLPNTEAFF; cdr3_nt: TGTGCCAGCAGTTTAGCGCTCCTGCCGAACACTGAAGCTTTCTTT
j_call: TRBJ2-2; clone_size: -; d_call: TRBD1; v_call: TRBV5-1; cdr3_aa: CASRGQVDTGELFF; cdr3_nt: TGCGCCAGCCGGGGACAGGTGGACACCGGGGAGCTGTTTTTT
j_call: TRBJ2-3; clone_size: -; d_call: -; v_call: TRBV24-1; cdr3_aa: CATSVAARTDTQYF; cdr3_nt: TGTGCCACCAGTGTGGCAGCCCGGACAGATACGCAGTATTTT
j_call: TRBJ2-1; clone_size: -; d_call: TRBD2; v_call: TRBV6-5; cdr3_aa: CASTSSGTYNEQFF; cdr3_nt: TGTGCCAGCACCTCTAGCGGGACATACAATGAGCAGTTCTTC
j_call: TRBJ2-7; clone_size: -; d_call: TRBD1; v_call: TRBV18; cdr3_aa: CASSPRQGVEQYF; cdr3_nt: TGTGCCAGCTCACCACGACAGGGGGTCGAGCAGTACTTC
j_call: TRBJ1-2; clone_size: -; d_call: -; v_call: TRBV9; cdr3_aa: CASSVGQGLSYGYTF; cdr3_nt: TGTGCCAGCAGCGTAGGGCAGGGGTTGAGCTATGGCTACACCTTC
j_call: TRBJ2-1; clone_size: -; d_call: -; v_call: TRBV21-1; cdr3_aa: CASSNPGSSNEQFF; cdr3_nt: TGTGCCAGCAGCAACCCAGGGAGTAGCAATGAGCAGTTCTTC
j_call: TRBJ2-5; clone_size: -; d_call: TRBD2; v_call: TRBV11-3; cdr3_aa: CASSSGLVPETQYF; cdr3_nt: TGTGCCAGCAGCTCAGGACTAGTCCCTGAGACCCAGTACTTC
j_call: TRBJ1-1; clone_size: -; d_call: -; v_call: TRBV3-1/TRBV3-2; cdr3_aa: CASSQGRGGTIAEAFF; cdr3_nt: TGTGCCAGCAGCCAAGGTCGTGGAGGAACAATAGCTGAAGCTTTCTTT
j_call: TRBJ2-7; clone_size: once; d_call: -; v_call: TRBV6-2/TRBV6-3; cdr3_aa: CASSYFTGKVSYEQYF; cdr3_nt: TGTGCCAGCAGTTACTTCACAGGGAAGGTCTCCTACGAGCAGTACTTC
j_call: TRBJ2-1; clone_size: -; d_call: -; v_call: TRBV19; cdr3_aa: CASSIGGARRNEQFF; cdr3_nt: TGTGCCAGTAGTATAGGGGGCGCAAGGAGGAATGAGCAGTTCTTC
j_call: TRBJ1-1; clone_size: -; d_call: TRBD1; v_call: TRBV27; cdr3_aa: CASKKDRENTEAFF; cdr3_nt: TGTGCCAGCAAAAAAGACAGGGAGAACACTGAAGCTTTCTTT
j_call: TRBJ2-7; clone_size: -; d_call: -; v_call: TRBV2; cdr3_aa: CANRQDSYEQYF; cdr3_nt: TGTGCCAACAGACAGGACTCCTACGAGCAGTACTTC
j_call: TRBJ1-2; clone_size: -; d_call: -; v_call: TRBV7-2; cdr3_aa: CASSKQDSSYGYTF; cdr3_nt: TGTGCCAGCAGCAAACAGGATTCCTCCTATGGCTACACCTTC
j_call: TRBJ1-3; clone_size: -; d_call: -; v_call: TRBV19; cdr3_aa: CASSFPGSGGNTIYF; cdr3_nt: TGTGCCAGTAGTTTCCCGGGCTCGGGTGGAAACACCATATATTTT
j_call: TRBJ2-1; clone_size: -; d_call: TRBD2; v_call: TRBV5-1; cdr3_aa: CASSSSSGRAYNEQFF; cdr3_nt: TGCGCCAGCAGCTCCTCTAGCGGGAGGGCCTACAATGAGCAGTTCTTC
j_call: TRBJ2-1; clone_size: -; d_call: -; v_call: TRBV19; cdr3_aa: CASSSKRSHYNEQFF; cdr3_nt: TGTGCCAGTAGCTCGAAGCGGAGCCACTACAATGAGCAGTTCTTC
j_call: TRBJ1-5; clone_size: -; d_call: -; v_call: TRBV28; cdr3_aa: CASRGGKAGPNQPQHF; cdr3_nt: TGTGCCAGCAGGGGGGGAAAGGCAGGACCTAATCAGCCCCAGCATTTT
j_call: TRBJ2-5; clone_size: -; d_call: -; v_call: TRBV18; cdr3_aa: CASSTSRETQYF; cdr3_nt: TGTGCCAGCTCAACTAGTAGAGAGACCCAGTACTTC
j_call: TRBJ2-7; clone_size: -; d_call: -; v_call: TRBV19; cdr3_aa: CASSTRTGQSYEQYF; cdr3_nt: TGTGCCAGTAGTACTCGGACGGGGCAGTCCTACGAGCAGTACTTC
j_call: TRBJ2-5; clone_size: few; d_call: -; v_call: TRBV25-1; cdr3_aa: CASVATEYQETQYF; cdr3_nt: TGTGCCAGCGTCGCAACAGAGTACCAAGAGACCCAGTACTTC
j_call: TRBJ2-3; clone_size: -; d_call: TRBD1; v_call: TRBV7-8; cdr3_aa: CASSPQGDRGTDTQYF; cdr3_nt: TGTGCCAGCAGCCCTCAGGGGGACAGGGGCACAGATACGCAGTATTTT
j_call: TRBJ1-5; clone_size: -; d_call: -; v_call: TRBV20-1; cdr3_aa: CSGGQPQHF; cdr3_nt: TGCAGTGGGGGGCAGCCCCAGCATTTT
j_call: TRBJ2-1; clone_size: -; d_call: TRBD1; v_call: TRBV5-6; cdr3_aa: CAAESSGTAYNEQFF; cdr3_nt: TGTGCCGCCGAATCCTCCGGGACAGCCTACAATGAGCAGTTCTTC
j_call: TRBJ1-5; clone_size: -; d_call: -; v_call: TRBV6-5; cdr3_aa: CASRQDGSNQPQHF; cdr3_nt: TGTGCCAGCAGGCAGGATGGTAGCAATCAGCCCCAGCATTTT
j_call: TRBJ1-1; clone_size: -; d_call: -; v_call: TRBV19; cdr3_aa: CASKHVARINRAGGAFF; cdr3_nt: TGTGCCAGTAAACATGTCGCCAGGATAAACAGAGCCGGGGGAGCTTTCTTT
j_call: TRBJ1-1; clone_size: -; d_call: -; v_call: TRBV19; cdr3_aa: CASSIARLNTEAFF; cdr3_nt: TGTGCCAGTAGTATCGCCAGGCTGAACACTGAAGCTTTCTTT
j_call: TRBJ1-1; clone_size: -; d_call: -; v_call: TRBV28; cdr3_aa: CASSSQRNTEAFF; cdr3_nt: TGTGCCAGCAGTTCACAGAGGAACACTGAAGCTTTCTTT
j_call: TRBJ1-2; clone_size: -; d_call: TRBD1; v_call: TRBV28; cdr3_aa: CASSLFDGQGANYGYTF; cdr3_nt: TGTGCCAGCAGTTTATTTGACGGACAGGGGGCTAACTATGGCTACACCTTC
j_call: TRBJ1-1; clone_size: -; d_call: TRBD1; v_call: TRBV15; cdr3_aa: CATSRDGQAEAFF; cdr3_nt: TGTGCCACCAGCAGAGATGGACAGGCTGAAGCTTTCTTT
j_call: TRBJ1-1; clone_size: -; d_call: -; v_call: TRBV9; cdr3_aa: CASSVLVSTAEAFF; cdr3_nt: TGTGCCAGCAGCGTACTAGTTTCTACTGCTGAAGCTTTCTTT
j_call: TRBJ2-4; clone_size: -; d_call: -; v_call: TRBV7-8; cdr3_aa: CASSLRIGGPVKNIQYF; cdr3_nt: TGTGCCAGCAGTCTCAGGATTGGAGGGCCGGTCAAAAACATTCAGTACTTC
j_call: TRBJ2-1; clone_size: -; d_call: TRBD2; v_call: TRBV5-4; cdr3_aa: CASSPRLAGSNEQFF; cdr3_nt: TGTGCCAGCAGCCCCCGGCTAGCGGGGAGCAATGAGCAGTTCTTC
j_call: TRBJ2-1; clone_size: -; d_call: -; v_call: TRBV5-6; cdr3_aa: CASSLVAGTYNEQFF; cdr3_nt: TGTGCCAGCAGCTTGGTTGCGGGCACATACAATGAGCAGTTCTTC
j_call: TRBJ1-4; clone_size: -; d_call: -; v_call: TRBV6-5; cdr3_aa: CASSTQQKTNEKLFF; cdr3_nt: TGTGCCAGCAGTACCCAACAGAAAACGAATGAAAAACTGTTTTTT
j_call: TRBJ2-7; clone_size: -; d_call: -; v_call: TRBV6-5; cdr3_aa: CASRRGGQGYEQYF; cdr3_nt: TGTGCCAGCCGACGGGGGGGACAGGGCTACGAGCAGTACTTC
j_call: TRBJ1-1; clone_size: once; d_call: -; v_call: TRBV4-1; cdr3_aa: CASSQVGVMNTEAFF; cdr3_nt: TGCGCCAGCAGCCAAGTGGGGGTTATGAACACTGAAGCTTTCTTT
j_call: TRBJ1-2; clone_size: -; d_call: -; v_call: TRBV5-1; cdr3_aa: CASSLERVGYTF; cdr3_nt: TGCGCCAGCAGCTTGGAACGGGTTGGCTACACCTTC
j_call: TRBJ1-1; clone_size: -; d_call: -; v_call: TRBV7-2; cdr3_aa: CASSSKGDRGAFF; cdr3_nt: TGTGCCAGCAGCTCCAAAGGCGACAGAGGGGCTTTCTTT
j_call: TRBJ1-2; clone_size: -; d_call: -; v_call: TRBV2; cdr3_aa: CASSEVGRGLSGYTF; cdr3_nt: TGTGCCAGCAGTGAAGTGGGCAGGGGATTGAGTGGCTACACCTTC
j_call: TRBJ1-1; clone_size: -; d_call: -; v_call: TRBV9; cdr3_aa: CASSPTWGERAFF; cdr3_nt: TGTGCCAGCAGCCCGACATGGGGAGAAAGAGCTTTCTTT
j_call: TRBJ2-7; clone_size: -; d_call: TRBD2; v_call: TRBV27; cdr3_aa: CASRWDYRAEQYF; cdr3_nt: TGTGCCAGCAGGTGGGACTATCGGGCCGAGCAGTACTTC
j_call: TRBJ1-2; clone_size: -; d_call: -; v_call: TRBV7-9; cdr3_aa: CASSFSLGLNYGYTF; cdr3_nt: TGTGCCAGCAGCTTTTCTCTAGGGTTAAACTATGGCTACACCTTC
j_call: TRBJ1-2; clone_size: -; d_call: -; v_call: TRBV6-5; cdr3_aa: CASSRQNYGYTF; cdr3_nt: TGTGCCAGCAGTAGACAGAACTATGGCTACACCTTC
j_call: TRBJ1-1; clone_size: -; d_call: -; v_call: TRBV7-2; cdr3_aa: CASSTRQSTEAFF; cdr3_nt: TGTGCCAGCAGCACCAGACAGAGCACTGAAGCTTTCTTT
j_call: TRBJ2-7; clone_size: -; d_call: TRBD1; v_call: TRBV18; cdr3_aa: CASSPERDRGYPYEQYF; cdr3_nt: TGTGCCAGCTCACCCGAGAGAGACAGGGGATACCCCTACGAGCAGTACTTC
j_call: TRBJ2-2; clone_size: -; d_call: TRBD2; v_call: TRBV9; cdr3_aa: CASSVEGGLAGGSGELFF; cdr3_nt: TGTGCCAGCAGCGTAGAGGGGGGACTAGCGGGAGGTTCCGGGGAGCTGTTTTTT
j_call: TRBJ1-3; clone_size: -; d_call: -; v_call: TRBV27; cdr3_aa: CASSFSSGNTIYF; cdr3_nt: TGTGCCAGCAGTTTCTCCTCTGGAAACACCATATATTTT
j_call: TRBJ1-1; clone_size: once; d_call: -; v_call: TRBV2; cdr3_aa: CASKLDQRAFF; cdr3_nt: TGTGCCAGCAAGCTAGACCAGAGAGCTTTCTTT
j_call: TRBJ2-3; clone_size: -; d_call: TRBD1; v_call: TRBV19; cdr3_aa: CASRTRDRFGTQYF; cdr3_nt: TGTGCCAGTAGGACCCGGGACAGGTTCGGTACGCAGTATTTT
j_call: TRBJ2-5; clone_size: -; d_call: -; v_call: TRBV3-1/TRBV3-2; cdr3_aa: CASSQDLSLGGETQYF; cdr3_nt: TGTGCCAGCAGCCAAGATTTATCCCTTGGGGGAGAGACCCAGTACTTC
j_call: TRBJ2-2; clone_size: -; d_call: -; v_call: TRBV7-2; cdr3_aa: CASSLAGAGELFF; cdr3_nt: TGTGCCAGCAGCTTAGCAGGGGCCGGGGAGCTGTTTTTT
j_call: TRBJ1-2; clone_size: once; d_call: -; v_call: TRBV19; cdr3_aa: CASSRKTSNYGYTF; cdr3_nt: TGTGCCAGTAGCAGGAAGACCTCCAACTATGGCTACACCTTC
j_call: TRBJ2-3; clone_size: -; d_call: -; v_call: TRBV7-9; cdr3_aa: CASSLSTPDTQYF; cdr3_nt: TGTGCCAGCAGCTTATCCACACCGGATACGCAGTATTTT
j_call: TRBJ2-7; clone_size: once; d_call: -; v_call: TRBV7-6; cdr3_aa: CASSLDGISVTYEQYF; cdr3_nt: TGTGCCAGCAGCTTAGACGGGATTAGCGTGACCTACGAGCAGTACTTC
j_call: TRBJ2-7; clone_size: -; d_call: -; v_call: TRBV18; cdr3_aa: CASSPVLGNTPYEQYF; cdr3_nt: TGTGCCAGCTCACCAGTTCTAGGTAACACCCCCTACGAGCAGTACTTC
j_call: TRBJ2-3; clone_size: -; d_call: TRBD2; v_call: TRBV24-1; cdr3_aa: CATSDLTSGSTDTQYF; cdr3_nt: TGTGCCACCAGTGATTTAACTAGCGGGAGTACGGATACGCAGTATTTT
j_call: TRBJ1-5; clone_size: -; d_call: -; v_call: TRBV24-1; cdr3_aa: CATSDLGWDQPQHF; cdr3_nt: TGTGCCACCAGTGATTTGGGGTGGGACCAGCCCCAGCATTTT